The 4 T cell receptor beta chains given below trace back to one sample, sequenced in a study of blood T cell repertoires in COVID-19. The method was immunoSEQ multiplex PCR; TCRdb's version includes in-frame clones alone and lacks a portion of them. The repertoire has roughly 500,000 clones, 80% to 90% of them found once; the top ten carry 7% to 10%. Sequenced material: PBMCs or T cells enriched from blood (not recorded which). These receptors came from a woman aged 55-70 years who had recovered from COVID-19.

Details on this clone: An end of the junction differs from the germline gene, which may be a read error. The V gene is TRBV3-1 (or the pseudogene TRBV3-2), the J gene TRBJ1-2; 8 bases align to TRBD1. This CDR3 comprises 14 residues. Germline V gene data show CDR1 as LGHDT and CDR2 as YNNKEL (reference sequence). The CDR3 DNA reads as TGTGCCAGCAGTCAAGGACAGGGACCACGAGGCTACACCTTC. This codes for CASSQGQGPRGYTF.

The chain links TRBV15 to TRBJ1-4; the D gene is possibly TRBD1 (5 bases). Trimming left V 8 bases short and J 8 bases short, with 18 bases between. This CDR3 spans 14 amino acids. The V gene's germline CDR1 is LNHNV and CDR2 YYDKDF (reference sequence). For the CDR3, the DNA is TGTGCCACCTCCCCCGGGGGGGTGTGGGAAAAACTGTTTTTT. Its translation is CATSPGGVWEKLFF.

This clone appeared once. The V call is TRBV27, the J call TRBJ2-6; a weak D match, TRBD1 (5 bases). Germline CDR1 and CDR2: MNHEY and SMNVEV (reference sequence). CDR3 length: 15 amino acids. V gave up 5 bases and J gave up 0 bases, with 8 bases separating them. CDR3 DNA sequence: TGTGCCAGCAGTAGGGGAATCTCTGGGGCCAACGTCCTGACTTTC. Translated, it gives CASSRGISGANVLTF.

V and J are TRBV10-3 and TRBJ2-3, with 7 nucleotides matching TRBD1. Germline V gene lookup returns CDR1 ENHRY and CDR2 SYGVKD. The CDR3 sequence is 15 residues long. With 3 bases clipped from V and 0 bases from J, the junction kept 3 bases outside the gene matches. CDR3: CAISDRGNSTDTQYF. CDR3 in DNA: TGTGCCATCAGTGACAGGGGGAATAGCACAGATACGCAGTATTTT.